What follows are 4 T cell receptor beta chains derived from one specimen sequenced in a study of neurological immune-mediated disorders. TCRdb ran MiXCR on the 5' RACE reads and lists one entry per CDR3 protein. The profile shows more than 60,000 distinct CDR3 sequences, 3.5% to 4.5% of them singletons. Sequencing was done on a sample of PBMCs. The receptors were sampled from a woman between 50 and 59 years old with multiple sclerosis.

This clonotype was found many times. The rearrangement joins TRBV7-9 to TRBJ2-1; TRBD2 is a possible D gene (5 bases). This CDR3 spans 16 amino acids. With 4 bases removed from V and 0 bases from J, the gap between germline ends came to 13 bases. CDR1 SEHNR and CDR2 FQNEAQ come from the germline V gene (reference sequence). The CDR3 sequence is CASSSYSGSSYNEQFF. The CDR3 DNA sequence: TGTGCCAGCAGCTCCTACTCGGGGAGCTCCTACAATGAGCAGTTCTTC.

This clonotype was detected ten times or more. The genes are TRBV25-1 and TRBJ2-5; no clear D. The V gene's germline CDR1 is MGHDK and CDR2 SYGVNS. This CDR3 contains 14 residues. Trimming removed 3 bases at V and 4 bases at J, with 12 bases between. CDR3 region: CASSEYGERETQYF. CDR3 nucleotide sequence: TGTGCCAGCAGTGAGTACGGAGAGAGAGAGACCCAGTACTTC.

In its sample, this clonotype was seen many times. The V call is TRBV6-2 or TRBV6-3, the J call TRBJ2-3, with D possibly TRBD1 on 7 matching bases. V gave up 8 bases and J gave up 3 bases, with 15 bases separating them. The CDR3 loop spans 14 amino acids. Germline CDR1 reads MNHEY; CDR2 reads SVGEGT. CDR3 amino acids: CASSQGGETDTQYF. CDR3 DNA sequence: TGTGCCAGCTCCCAGGGGGGAGAGACAGATACGCAGTATTTT.

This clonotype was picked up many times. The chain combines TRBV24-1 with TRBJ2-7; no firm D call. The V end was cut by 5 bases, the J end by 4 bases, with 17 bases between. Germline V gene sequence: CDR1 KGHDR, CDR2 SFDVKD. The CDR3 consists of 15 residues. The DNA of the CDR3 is TGTGCCACCAGTGCTCTCAAGAAGAGTCTGTACGAGCAGTACTTC. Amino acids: CATSALKKSLYEQYF.